These T cell receptor beta chains were read from a single sample in a study of blood T cell repertoires in COVID-19. Here immunoSEQ multiplex PCR was the method, and the copy in TCRdb shows in-frame clones only, minus some. The data show about 55,000 clones, with more than 80% seen just once and roughly 14% held by the top ten. The sequenced material came from peripheral blood. The receptors derive from a human donor with active COVID-19. The donor label of this sample is uncertain. The CDR3 runs from the conserved cysteine through the conserved F or W.

v_call: TRBV5-1; j_call: TRBJ1-1; cdr3_aa: CASSRDTGFPGTEAFF
v_call: TRBV3-1/TRBV3-2; j_call: TRBJ2-2; cdr3_aa: CASSLGRGQGTGELFF
v_call: TRBV27; j_call: TRBJ2-1; cdr3_aa: CASSFRVGTSGRALYNEQFF
v_call: TRBV27; j_call: TRBJ2-1; cdr3_aa: CASSLGGNRQFF
v_call: TRBV3-1/TRBV3-2; j_call: TRBJ2-5; cdr3_aa: CASSPGRGRLETQYF
v_call: TRBV19; j_call: TRBJ2-1; cdr3_aa: CASVIRLADRNEQFF
v_call: TRBV27; j_call: TRBJ1-5; cdr3_aa: CASSPDRVSQPQHF
v_call: TRBV4-1; j_call: TRBJ2-7; cdr3_aa: CASSQGVAGSYEQYF
v_call: TRBV27; j_call: TRBJ2-7; cdr3_aa: CASSPTLRYEQYF
v_call: TRBV6-6; j_call: TRBJ2-3; cdr3_aa: CASSYVSTDTQYF
v_call: TRBV6-5; j_call: TRBJ1-2; cdr3_aa: CASSRGINYGYTF
v_call: TRBV5-4; j_call: TRBJ2-5; cdr3_aa: CASSLGAGGRETQYF
v_call: TRBV21-1; j_call: TRBJ2-7; cdr3_aa: CASSCNPRGFSYEQYF
v_call: TRBV4-1; j_call: TRBJ1-1; cdr3_aa: CASSQDRTGGSPRAFF
v_call: TRBV4-1; j_call: TRBJ2-7; cdr3_aa: CASSQGTLGQGFFNEQYF
v_call: TRBV19; j_call: TRBJ1-6; cdr3_aa: CASGTGDSPLHF
v_call: TRBV18; j_call: TRBJ2-5; cdr3_aa: CASSPRGPGQGLQETQYF
v_call: TRBV27; j_call: TRBJ1-6; cdr3_aa: CASRGQVVNSPLHF
v_call: TRBV28; j_call: TRBJ2-1; cdr3_aa: CASSQPDRGNEQFF
v_call: TRBV6-5; j_call: TRBJ2-6; cdr3_aa: CASGRAGAGANVLTF
v_call: TRBV6-5; j_call: TRBJ1-2; cdr3_aa: CASSYSGRNVNGYTF
v_call: TRBV6-5; j_call: TRBJ1-2; cdr3_aa: CASRAGAVYGYTF
v_call: TRBV15; j_call: TRBJ2-1; cdr3_aa: CATSITTSTAYNEQFF
v_call: TRBV14; j_call: TRBJ2-7; cdr3_aa: CASSPPGVHEQYF
v_call: TRBV2; j_call: TRBJ1-4; cdr3_aa: CASHRRSGGGGEKLFF
v_call: TRBV12-3/TRBV12-4; j_call: TRBJ1-2; cdr3_aa: CASSLNRGNGYTF
v_call: TRBV5-4; j_call: TRBJ2-4; cdr3_aa: CASSRGDTGAKNIQYF
v_call: TRBV7-2; j_call: TRBJ1-4; cdr3_aa: CASSNTPGGLGEKLFF
v_call: TRBV10-3; j_call: TRBJ2-1; cdr3_aa: CAINPGQGSNEQFF
v_call: TRBV27; j_call: TRBJ1-1; cdr3_aa: CASSSFTGLQNTEAFF
v_call: TRBV19; j_call: TRBJ2-4; cdr3_aa: CASSHHRGAKNIQYF
v_call: TRBV19; j_call: TRBJ1-1; cdr3_aa: CASSRTGMGYTEAFF
v_call: TRBV4-1; j_call: TRBJ2-2; cdr3_aa: CASSQDGTSHTGELFF
v_call: TRBV2; j_call: TRBJ1-5; cdr3_aa: CASKGGGQPSNQPQHF
v_call: TRBV27; j_call: TRBJ2-3; cdr3_aa: CASSPLTSGISTDTQYF
v_call: TRBV7-2; j_call: TRBJ2-3; cdr3_aa: CASSLVGGSTDTQYF
v_call: TRBV19; j_call: TRBJ1-2; cdr3_aa: CASSVRSLGGMHYGYTF
v_call: TRBV25-1; j_call: TRBJ1-3; cdr3_aa: CASSTGQRFGNTIYF
v_call: TRBV2; j_call: TRBJ1-2; cdr3_aa: CASSEQNYGYTF
v_call: TRBV5-5; j_call: TRBJ2-1; cdr3_aa: CASSSGTDYYNEQFF